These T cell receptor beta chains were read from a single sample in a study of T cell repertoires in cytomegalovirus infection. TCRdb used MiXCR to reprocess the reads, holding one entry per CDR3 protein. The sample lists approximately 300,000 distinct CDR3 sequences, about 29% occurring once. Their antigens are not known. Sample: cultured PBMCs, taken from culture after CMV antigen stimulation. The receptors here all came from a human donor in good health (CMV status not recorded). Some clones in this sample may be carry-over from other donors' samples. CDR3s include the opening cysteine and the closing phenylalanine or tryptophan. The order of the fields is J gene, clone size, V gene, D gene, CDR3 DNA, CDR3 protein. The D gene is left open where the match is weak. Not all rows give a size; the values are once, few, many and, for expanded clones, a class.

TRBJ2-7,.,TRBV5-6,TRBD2,TGTGCCAGCAGCCGCGGGAGGGCGTCGTCCTACGAGCAGTACTTC,CASSRGRASSYEQYF
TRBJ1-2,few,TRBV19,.,TGTGCCAGTAGTGTCATGGGCGGCTACACCTTC,CASSVMGGYTF
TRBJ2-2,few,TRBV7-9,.,TGTGCCAGCAGCTCGAAGCCCACCGGGGAGCTGTTTTTT,CASSSKPTGELFF
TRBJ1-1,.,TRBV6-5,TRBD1,TGTGCCAGCGGTAGAGGACAGGCTAACACTGAAGCTTTCTTT,CASGRGQANTEAFF
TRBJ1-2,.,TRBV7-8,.,TGTGCCAGCAGCTCGGATAGGATCTCAAGAGCCGGCTACACCTTC,CASSSDRISRAGYTF
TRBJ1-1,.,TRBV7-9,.,TGTGCCAGCAGCTTAATGCAGGGCGCTGAAGCTTTCTTT,CASSLMQGAEAFF
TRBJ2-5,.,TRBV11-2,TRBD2,TGTGCCAGCAGCTTGACTAGCGGGGGGGCGGAAGAGACCCAGTACTTC,CASSLTSGGAEETQYF
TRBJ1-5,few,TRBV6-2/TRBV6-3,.,TGTGCCAGCAGTTTCGGGGTCCGGCAGCCCCAGCATTTT,CASSFGVRQPQHF
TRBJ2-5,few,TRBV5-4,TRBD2,TGTGCCAGCAGCTTGCAAGCTAGCGGGAGCGCGTACTTC,CASSLQASGSAYF
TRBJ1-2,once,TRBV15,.,TGTGCCACCAGCAGAGGAGGGAACTATGGCTACACCTTC,CATSRGGNYGYTF
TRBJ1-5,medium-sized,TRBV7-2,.,TGTGCCAGCAGCTTAGAGGTCGCCTATCAGCCCCAGCATTTT,CASSLEVAYQPQHF
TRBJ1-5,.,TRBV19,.,TGTGCCAGTAGTATGAGAGGGCATAGCAATCAGCCCCAGCATTTT,CASSMRGHSNQPQHF
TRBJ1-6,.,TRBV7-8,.,TGTGCCAGCAGCTTAAGGTTCGAAAACCCGAGGACTTCACCCCTCCACTTT,CASSLRFENPRTSPLHF
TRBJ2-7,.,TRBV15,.,TGTGCCACCAGCAGGCAAAGAAACGAGCAGTACTTC,CATSRQRNEQYF
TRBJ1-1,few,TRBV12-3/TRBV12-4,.,TGTGCCAGCAGTTTGTTCCGCACTGAAGCTTTCTTT,CASSLFRTEAFF
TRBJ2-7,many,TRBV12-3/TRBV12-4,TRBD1,TGTGCCAGCAGCCTGGACAGGGGGCGATACGAGCAGTACTTC,CASSLDRGRYEQYF
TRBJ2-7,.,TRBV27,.,TGTGCCAGCAGTCCCGGGAACCCCTACGAGCAGTACTTC,CASSPGNPYEQYF
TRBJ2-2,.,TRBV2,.,TGTGCCAGCAGGTACTCCGGGGAGCTGTTTTTT,CASRYSGELFF
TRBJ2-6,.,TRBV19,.,TGTGCCAGTAGTATGGGCAGCCCCTTCTCTGGGGCCAACGTCCTGACTTTC,CASSMGSPFSGANVLTF
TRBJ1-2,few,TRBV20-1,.,TGCAGTGCTAGAGAGGTGCGCTGGCCTTATGGCTACACCTTC,CSAREVRWPYGYTF
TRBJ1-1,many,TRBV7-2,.,TGTGCCAGCAGCGTAAGGGGGGCCTCTGAAGCTTTCTTT,CASSVRGASEAFF
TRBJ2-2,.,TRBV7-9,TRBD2,TGTGCCAGCAGCTTACATAGCGGGAGTACCGGGGAGCTGTTTTTT,CASSLHSGSTGELFF
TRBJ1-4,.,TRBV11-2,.,TGTGCCAGCAGCCAACGCGACGTGAATGAAAAACTGTTTTTT,CASSQRDVNEKLFF